This passage covers 9 T cell receptor beta chains from one sample sequenced in a study of regulatory T cells in long-lasting Graves disease. For TCR beta, libraries came from iRepertoire HTBI primers and Arm-PCR of CDR3 regions. TCRdb called the multiplex PCR reads again in MiXCR, with one record for every CDR3 protein. This table has roughly 500,000 distinct CDR3 sequences, around 21% appearing once. Time point given: persistent/refractory GD, antithyroid drugs over 5 years with positive TRAb. PBMC RNA served as the TCR library source. Sequences were derived from peripheral blood mononuclear cells (PBMCs), sampled when the disease was refractory, from a patient treated with antithyroid drugs. Source of these receptors: a female donor with Graves disease.

The chain links TRBV19 to TRBJ1-2, with unresolved D. This CDR3 contains 15 residues. The V end lost 6 bases, the J end lost 2 bases, and 16 bases lay between the germline ends. From germline, CDR1 is LNHDA and CDR2 SQIVND (reference sequence). CDR3 bases: TGTGCCAGTAGGCCGGACCCCAGAACGAACTATGGCTACACCTTC. Its translation is CASRPDPRTNYGYTF.

A word on this clonotype: One end of the junction does not line up with germline, which may come from a read error. The CDR3 bases are TGCAGTGCTCGAGAAATGCTAGCGGGAGATCCCTACGAGCAGTACTTC. Residues: CSAREMLAGDPYEQYF. The V and J genes are TRBV20-1 and TRBJ2-7, with 10 bases aligning to TRBD2. Per germline, CDR1 DFQATT and CDR2 SNEGSKA (reference sequence). The CDR3 length is 16 residues.

This clonotype has ten or more counts. The J gene is TRBJ2-1, the V gene TRBV7-9; D is undetermined. Germline V gives CDR1 SEHNR, CDR2 FQNEAQ (reference sequence). The CDR3 contains 13 residues. With 3 bases removed from V and 2 bases from J, the gap between germline ends came to 5 bases. In DNA form, the CDR3 reads TGTGCCAGCAGCTTGGGGACCTACAATGAGCAGTTCTTC. Translation: CASSLGTYNEQFF.

This clonotype was recorded many times. The V call is TRBV2, the J call TRBJ1-5, with 9 bases identical to TRBD1. CDR3 length equals 14 residues. Unmatched junction bases numbered 0, after V lost 1 base and J lost 5 bases. From germline, CDR1 is SNHLY and CDR2 FYNNEI. The CDR3 DNA follows: TGTGCCAGCAGTGAAGGGACAGGGGATCAGCCCCAGCATTTT. Translated, it gives CASSEGTGDQPQHF.

This clonotype was seen a handful of times. The genes are TRBV29-1 and TRBJ2-7; D is perhaps TRBD1 or TRBD2 (6 bases each). This CDR3 has 13 amino acids. Germline V gives CDR1 SQVTM, CDR2 ANQGSEA. V was pared by 4 bases and J by 0 bases, with 10 bases between. The CDR3 sequence: CSVARGASYEQYF. The DNA of the CDR3 is TGCAGCGTTGCAAGGGGGGCCTCCTACGAGCAGTACTTC.

This clonotype was seen more than once but under ten times. The chain recombines TRBV10-1 with TRBJ2-7; TRBD1 is a possible D gene (5 bases). The CDR3 is 14 residues long. V was cut by 1 base and J by 2 bases, with 9 bases left in between. The V gene's germline CDR1 is WNHNN and CDR2 SYGVQD (reference sequence). This CDR3 is CASSEYGAAYEQYF. The DNA of the CDR3 is TGCGCCAGCAGTGAGTATGGGGCAGCCTACGAGCAGTACTTC.

This clonotype was counted a few times. This rearrangement joins TRBV7-9 to TRBJ2-7; 8 nucleotides agree with TRBD1. Germline loops: CDR1 SEHNR, CDR2 FQNEAQ (reference sequence). V lost 3 bases, J lost 2 bases, and 9 bases stayed unmatched. The CDR3 runs to 16 residues. The CDR3: CASSFVTGDLAYEQYF. The CDR3 region has the DNA TGTGCCAGCAGCTTTGTGACAGGGGATCTGGCCTACGAGCAGTACTTC.

V usage is TRBV30 and J usage is TRBJ1-3; the D is unclear. The CDR3 has 18 amino acids. Germline values: CDR1 GTSNPN, CDR2 SVGIG (reference sequence). V dropped 2 bases and J dropped 0 bases, with 20 bases sitting between them. The CDR3: CAWSSWGSRSSSGNTIYF. CDR3 nucleotide sequence: TGTGCCTGGAGTTCATGGGGATCCCGGTCGAGCTCTGGAAACACCATATATTTT.

Ten or more counts support this clonotype. V usage is TRBV27 and J usage is TRBJ2-7; tentative D call: TRBD2 (5 bases). V was clipped by 6 bases and J by 5 bases, with 17 bases between them. The CDR3 spans 14 residues. The germline CDR1 and CDR2 sequences are MNHEY and SMNVEV (reference sequence). The CDR3 sequence is CASSPLGEEDEQYF. The CDR3 DNA reads as TGTGCCAGCAGCCCCCTGGGCGAGGAGGACGAGCAGTACTTC.